The TCR beta chain under discussion was sequenced for a study of tumor-infiltrating lymphocytes in primary liver carcinoma. Study in general: Aged between 30 and 69 years, the patients were men and women. Each sample had roughly 3.65 to 8 million productive TCRbeta reads regardless of tissue type. Study-wide findings and caveats: Significantly larger top-250-clone fractions were found in tumors than in blood (p = 0.039).

The authors made TCR beta cDNA from 500 to 600 ng total RNA with a constant-region primer. Libraries covering TCR beta were generated through three nested multiplex PCR rounds (using a slightly modified ARM-PCR). TCRdb fed the multiplex PCR reads into MiXCR, producing one record per CDR3 protein. The data hold 20,000 to 25,000 distinct CDR3 sequences, with about 75% observed a single time. Note on this clonotype: Antigen specificity is unknown. The germline gene is not matched at one end of the junction; a read error may be the cause.

Co-extraction of RNA and DNA was performed on roughly 20-31 mg of unsorted bulk tissue. Surgical resection treated primary liver carcinoma in the patients. The receptor's source is a woman under 40 with primary liver carcinoma and hepatitis B virus infection. The sequenced sample consisted of liver tumor tissue from sampling region 1. As for subset: tumor region T1, superior pole.

In nucleotides, the CDR3 is TGTGCCACGTTTAGTTGGGATGAACAGTTCTTC. It yields the protein CATFSWDEQFF. The chain is built from TRBV19 and TRBJ2-1; D gene uncertain. This CDR3 is 11 amino acids long. Germline CDR1 is LNHDA and CDR2 is SQIVND (reference sequence).